The 4 T cell receptor beta chains listed next were all sequenced from one sample in a study of shared clonotypes between healthy human individuals. It was CD45RO-negative cells, positively selected for CCR7, that made up naive CD8 cells, with terminally differentiated effector memory CD45RA+ cells excluded. This table comes from immunoSEQ multiplex PCR, and its TCRdb copy is limited to in-frame clones, with some not included. The table records some 1,900,000 clones, about 95% of them present only once. The sequencing sample was made of naive CD8+ T cells sorted from blood. These receptors were collected from a man between 18 and 35 years old in good health.

V is TRBV5-8 and J is TRBJ2-5, with 7 bases identical to TRBD1. The ends lost 3 bases at V and 1 base at J; junction bases unmatched: 0. Per the germline V gene, CDR1 is SGHTS and CDR2 is YDEGEE. The length of the CDR3 is 13 residues. The CDR3 sequence is CASSWTGQETQYF. The CDR3 DNA follows: TGTGCCAGCAGCTGGACAGGCCAAGAGACCCAGTACTTC.

This chain connects TRBV7-9 to TRBJ1-4, with 9 nucleotides matching TRBD1. Germline assignment: CDR1 SEHNR and CDR2 FQNEAQ (reference sequence). This CDR3 contains 14 residues. The V and J ends lost 8 bases and 3 bases, in that order; junction bases with no gene match: 4. The CDR3 protein is CASEGQGANEKLFF. Written as DNA, the CDR3 is TGTGCCAGCGAGGGACAGGGAGCTAATGAAAAACTGTTTTTT.

DNA for the CDR3: TGTGCCAGCAGCTTAAGGGGCCCCACAGATACGCAGTATTTT. Its protein product is CASSLRGPTDTQYF. V and J are TRBV11-3 and TRBJ2-3; a possible D gene is TRBD1 (5 bases). Germline V gene lookup returns CDR1 SGHNT and CDR2 YENEEA. This CDR3 region has 14 residues. The V end was cut by 2 bases, the J end by 2 bases, with 8 bases between.

CDR3 nucleotides: TGTGCCAGCGGGCCCAGGCCTTACTATGGCTACACCTTC. As protein: CASGPRPYYGYTF. The gene calls are TRBV6-6 and TRBJ1-2; D gene uncertain. Germline V CDR1 and CDR2: MNHNY, SVGAGI (reference sequence). The CDR3 consists of 13 residues. Trimming took 8 bases from V and 3 from J, leaving 13 bases between them.